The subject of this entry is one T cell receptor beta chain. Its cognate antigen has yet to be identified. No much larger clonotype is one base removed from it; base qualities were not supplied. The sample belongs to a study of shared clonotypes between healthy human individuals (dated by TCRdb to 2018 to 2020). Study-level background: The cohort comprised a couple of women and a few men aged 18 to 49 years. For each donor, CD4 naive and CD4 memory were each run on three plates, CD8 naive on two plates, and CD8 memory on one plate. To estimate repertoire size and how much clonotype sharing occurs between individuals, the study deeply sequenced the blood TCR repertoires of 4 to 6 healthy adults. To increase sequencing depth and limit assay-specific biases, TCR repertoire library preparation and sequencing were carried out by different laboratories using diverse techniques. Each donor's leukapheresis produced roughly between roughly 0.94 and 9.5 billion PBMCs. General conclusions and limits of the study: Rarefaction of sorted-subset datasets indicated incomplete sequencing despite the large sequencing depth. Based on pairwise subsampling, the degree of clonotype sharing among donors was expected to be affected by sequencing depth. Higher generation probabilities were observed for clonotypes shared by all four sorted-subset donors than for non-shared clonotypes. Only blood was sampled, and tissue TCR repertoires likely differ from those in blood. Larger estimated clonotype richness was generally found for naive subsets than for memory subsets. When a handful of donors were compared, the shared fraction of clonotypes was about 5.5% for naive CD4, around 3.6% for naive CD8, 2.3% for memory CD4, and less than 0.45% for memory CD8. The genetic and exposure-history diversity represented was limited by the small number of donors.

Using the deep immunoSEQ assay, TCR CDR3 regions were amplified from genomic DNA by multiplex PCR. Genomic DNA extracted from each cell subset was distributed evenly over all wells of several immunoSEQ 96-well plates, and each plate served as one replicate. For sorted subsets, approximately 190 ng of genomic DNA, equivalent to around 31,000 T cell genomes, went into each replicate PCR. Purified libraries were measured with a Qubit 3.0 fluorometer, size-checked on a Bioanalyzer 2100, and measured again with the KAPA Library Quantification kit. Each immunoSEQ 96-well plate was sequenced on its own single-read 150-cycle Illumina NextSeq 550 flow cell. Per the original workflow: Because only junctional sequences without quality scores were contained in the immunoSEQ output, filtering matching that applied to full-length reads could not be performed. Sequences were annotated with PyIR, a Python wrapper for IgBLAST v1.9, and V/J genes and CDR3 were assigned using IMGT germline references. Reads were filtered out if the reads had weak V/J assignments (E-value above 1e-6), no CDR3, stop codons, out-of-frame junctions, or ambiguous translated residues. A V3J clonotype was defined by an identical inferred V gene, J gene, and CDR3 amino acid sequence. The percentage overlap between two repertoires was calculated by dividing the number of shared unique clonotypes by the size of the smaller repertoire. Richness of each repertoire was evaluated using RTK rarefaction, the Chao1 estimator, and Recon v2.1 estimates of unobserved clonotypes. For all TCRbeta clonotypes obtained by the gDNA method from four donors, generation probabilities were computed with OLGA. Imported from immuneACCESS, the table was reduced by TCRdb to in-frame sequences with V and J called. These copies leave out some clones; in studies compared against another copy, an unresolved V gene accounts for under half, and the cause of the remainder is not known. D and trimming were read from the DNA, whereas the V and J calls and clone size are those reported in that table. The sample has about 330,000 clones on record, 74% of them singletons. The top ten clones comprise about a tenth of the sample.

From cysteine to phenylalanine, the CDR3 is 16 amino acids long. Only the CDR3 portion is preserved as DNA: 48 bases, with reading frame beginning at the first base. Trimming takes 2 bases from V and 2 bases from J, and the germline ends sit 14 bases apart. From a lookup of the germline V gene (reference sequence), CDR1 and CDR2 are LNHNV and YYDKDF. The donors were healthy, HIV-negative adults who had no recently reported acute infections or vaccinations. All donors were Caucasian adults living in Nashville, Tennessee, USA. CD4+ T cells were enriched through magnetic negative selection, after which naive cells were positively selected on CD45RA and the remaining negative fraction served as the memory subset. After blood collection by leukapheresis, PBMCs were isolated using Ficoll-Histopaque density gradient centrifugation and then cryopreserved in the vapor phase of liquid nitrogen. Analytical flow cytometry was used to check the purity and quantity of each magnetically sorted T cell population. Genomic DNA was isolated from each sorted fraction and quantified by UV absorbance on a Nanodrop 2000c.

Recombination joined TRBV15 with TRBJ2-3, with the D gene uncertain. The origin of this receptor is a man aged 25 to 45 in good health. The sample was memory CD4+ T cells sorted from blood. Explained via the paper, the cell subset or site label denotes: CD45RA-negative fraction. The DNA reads TGTGCCACCAGCAGATCTGTGCCGAGGAACACAGATACGCAGTATTTT. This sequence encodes CATSRSVPRNTDTQYF.